This is a list of T cell receptor beta chains from one sample in a study of blood T cell repertoires in COVID-19. Using immunoSEQ multiplex PCR, the repertoire was profiled, and TCRdb retains in-frame clones only, with some absent. The table has 300,000 to 350,000 clones, 88% seen once; the top ten hold approximately 0.97%. The sequencing input was PBMCs or T cells enriched from blood (not recorded which). Every receptor here comes from a woman under 40 who had been exposed to COVID-19. Each CDR3 is given with its conserved first and last residue. A D gene is named only where the DNA matches it firmly. For some rows the clone size is stated as once, few or many, or as a class when expanded; others skip it.

CDR3 DNA,CDR3 protein,J gene,clone size,D gene,V gene
TGTGCCAGCAGCCCACGAAGCTGGGCAGGGGTTGAAGGGGCCAACGTCCTGACTTTC,CASSPRSWAGVEGANVLTF,TRBJ2-6,.,.,TRBV9
TGTGCCAGCAGCTCGGACAGCATCTACGGTCAGCCCCAGCATTTT,CASSSDSIYGQPQHF,TRBJ1-5,.,.,TRBV28
TGTGCCAGCAGCCAGAATTCCAGAAACACCATATATTTT,CASSQNSRNTIYF,TRBJ1-3,.,.,TRBV12-3/TRBV12-4
TGTGCCAGCAGCACCCGTGGACTAGCGGGAGCCGGGGAGCTGTTTTTT,CASSTRGLAGAGELFF,TRBJ2-2,.,TRBD2,TRBV9
TGTGCCAGCAGCCGATTTATTAAATTTCGGGGAATGAACACTGAAGCTTTCTTT,CASSRFIKFRGMNTEAFF,TRBJ1-1,few,.,TRBV28
TGTGCCAGCTCACAGTCCGAAGGACACACAGATACGCAGTATTTT,CASSQSEGHTDTQYF,TRBJ2-3,.,.,TRBV18
TGTGCCAGTAGCCCTTGGGAACAGCGGGCTAGAGGGGAGCAGTTCTTC,CASSPWEQRARGEQFF,TRBJ2-1,.,.,TRBV19
TGTGCCAGCAGCAAAAACAGGGGGCTCTACGAGCAGTACTTC,CASSKNRGLYEQYF,TRBJ2-7,.,TRBD1,TRBV3-1/TRBV3-2
TGTGCCAGCTCGCCCTTGGCGCCGGGGACTAGCGGGAGGGTCTACGAGCAGTACTTC,CASSPLAPGTSGRVYEQYF,TRBJ2-7,.,TRBD2,TRBV18
TGCGCCAGCAGGCAGGGATGCGATGAGCAGTTCTTC,CASRQGCDEQFF,TRBJ2-1,.,.,TRBV23-1
TGTGCCAGCAGGCAACAGGGGTTCCTTAGCGAGCAGTACTTC,CASRQQGFLSEQYF,TRBJ2-7,.,TRBD1,TRBV2
TGCGCCAGCAGCTTGTCCGGAGAGAGTGAAAAACTGTTTTTT,CASSLSGESEKLFF,TRBJ1-4,once,.,TRBV5-1
TGTGCCAGCAGCCTTAGCGGGAGCTCCTACGAGCAGTACTTC,CASSLSGSSYEQYF,TRBJ2-7,few,TRBD2,TRBV27
TGTGCCAGCAGCCAAGTTTGGGCAGGAGGAGGCTCTGGAAACACCATATATTTT,CASSQVWAGGGSGNTIYF,TRBJ1-3,.,.,TRBV3-1/TRBV3-2
TGTGCCAGCAGTTACTTCTACAGGGAAAGCAATCAGCCCCAGCATTTT,CASSYFYRESNQPQHF,TRBJ1-5,.,.,TRBV6-5
TGTGCCAGCAGTGAAGCCCCGGGACTAGTAGGGCATGAGCAGTTCTTC,CASSEAPGLVGHEQFF,TRBJ2-1,.,TRBD2,TRBV2
TGTGCCAGCAGTTTTAGTTGGTTTTCCTACGAGCAGTACTTC,CASSFSWFSYEQYF,TRBJ2-7,.,.,TRBV27
TGCGCCAGCAGCTTGGGGCGGAGCCTACAAGAGACCCAGTACTTC,CASSLGRSLQETQYF,TRBJ2-5,.,.,TRBV5-1
TGTGCCAGTAGTATAAAGGGACAGGCCAATTCACCCCTCCACTTT,CASSIKGQANSPLHF,TRBJ1-6,few,TRBD1,TRBV19
TGTGCCAGCAGTTTATTTCAAAATGAAAAACTGTTTTTT,CASSLFQNEKLFF,TRBJ1-4,few,.,TRBV27
TGCGCCAGCAGCAGGGGACTAGCGGGGGCACGCTCCTACGAGCAGTACTTC,CASSRGLAGARSYEQYF,TRBJ2-7,.,TRBD2,TRBV5-1
TGTGCCAGCAGCTTAGAGGCAGGGGGAGAGACCCAGTACTTC,CASSLEAGGETQYF,TRBJ2-5,.,TRBD1,TRBV7-6
TGTGCCAGCAAAACACAGGATACCTACGAGCAGTACTTC,CASKTQDTYEQYF,TRBJ2-7,.,.,TRBV12-3/TRBV12-4
TGTGCCTGGAGTGTAGGGCAGGGGAATTCACCCCTCCACTTT,CAWSVGQGNSPLHF,TRBJ1-6,.,.,TRBV30
TGTGCCAGCAGTATCCAGGGGCACAACACCGGGGAGCTGTTTTTT,CASSIQGHNTGELFF,TRBJ2-2,.,.,TRBV2
TGTGCCAGTAGTACTCTAAGACAGGGAGATTATGGCTACACCTTC,CASSTLRQGDYGYTF,TRBJ1-2,.,TRBD1,TRBV19
TGTGCCAGCAGCTTGGGGCAGGGTTTAGAAAAACTGTTTTTT,CASSLGQGLEKLFF,TRBJ1-4,.,.,TRBV5-4
TGTGCCAGCAGCTCCCGGACTCAAAATGAGCAGTTCTTC,CASSSRTQNEQFF,TRBJ2-1,.,.,TRBV7-3
TGCAGCGTTGAAGGGGTAGCGGGGTCCGATACGCAGTATTTT,CSVEGVAGSDTQYF,TRBJ2-3,once,TRBD2,TRBV29-1
TGTGCCAGCTGGCCAGGGGGCTGGGCTAGCACAGATACGCAGTATTTT,CASWPGGWASTDTQYF,TRBJ2-3,.,TRBD1,TRBV28
TGTGCCAGCAGCTTGGACCGAGCTAACTATGGCTACACCTTC,CASSLDRANYGYTF,TRBJ1-2,.,.,TRBV5-4
TGTGCCAGCCGGGACAGGGGAGGCACCGGGGAGCTGTTTTTT,CASRDRGGTGELFF,TRBJ2-2,few,TRBD1,TRBV18
TGTGCCAGCAGTTGGCGGGGCCCGGGCGAGCAGTACTTC,CASSWRGPGEQYF,TRBJ2-7,.,.,TRBV12-3/TRBV12-4
TGTGCCGGACGGACAGGGTCTTATAGCAATCAGCCCCAGCATTTT,CAGRTGSYSNQPQHF,TRBJ1-5,.,TRBD1,TRBV28
TGTGCCACCAGTGATTGGGGGGACAGGGGACCAGATACGCAGTATTTT,CATSDWGDRGPDTQYF,TRBJ2-3,once,TRBD1,TRBV24-1
TGCAGCGTCACCGGGACAGGAAAAACCTACGAGCAGTACTTC,CSVTGTGKTYEQYF,TRBJ2-7,.,TRBD1,TRBV29-1
TGTGCCAGCAGCTTAGGGGACAGGGGCGTGGATACGCAGTATTTT,CASSLGDRGVDTQYF,TRBJ2-3,.,TRBD1,TRBV5-6
TGTGCCAGCACAACTGCGCAGGGGGCGATCGAAACAGATACGCAGTATTTT,CASTTAQGAIETDTQYF,TRBJ2-3,.,TRBD1,TRBV28
TGTGCCAGCAGACTCGACAGGGGGCTGTATTTT,CASRLDRGLYF,TRBJ2-3,.,TRBD1,TRBV7-9
TGTGCCAGCAGCTTAGATCACAGGTTCGAGGGGGAGCTGTTTTTT,CASSLDHRFEGELFF,TRBJ2-2,once,.,TRBV7-2
TGTGCCAGCAGTGGCCGAGGCGAGCAGTACTTC,CASSGRGEQYF,TRBJ2-7,.,.,TRBV28
TGCAGTGCTAGTCCTCAGGGACTAGCGGGCCAAGAGACCCAGTACTTC,CSASPQGLAGQETQYF,TRBJ2-5,.,TRBD2,TRBV20-1
TGTGCCAGCACCTGGGGCGGCCCCTATGGCTACACCTTC,CASTWGGPYGYTF,TRBJ1-2,.,.,TRBV28
TGTGCCAGCAGCTTAAATAGTAACACTGAAGCTTTCTTT,CASSLNSNTEAFF,TRBJ1-1,.,.,TRBV7-7
TGTGCCAATAGTAAACTCAGGGGGAATCAGCCCCAGCATTTT,CANSKLRGNQPQHF,TRBJ1-5,.,TRBD1,TRBV19
TGTGCCTGGAGTTTCTCTAGGAGCTCCTACAATGAGCAGTTCTTC,CAWSFSRSSYNEQFF,TRBJ2-1,.,.,TRBV30
TGTGCCACCAGAGGACAGGGCTCGTACAATGAGCAGTTCTTC,CATRGQGSYNEQFF,TRBJ2-1,.,TRBD1,TRBV24-1
TGTGCCAGCAGTTCCGGGACAGGGTCTTTTTCACCCCTCCACTTT,CASSSGTGSFSPLHF,TRBJ1-6,.,TRBD1,TRBV28
TGTGCCAGTAGTACCCCGGGACAAGACTCTGGGGCCAACGTCCTGACTTTC,CASSTPGQDSGANVLTF,TRBJ2-6,.,.,TRBV19
TGTGCCAGCAAAGGGGCGAGAAGCAATCAGCCCCAGCATTTT,CASKGARSNQPQHF,TRBJ1-5,.,.,TRBV2
TGCGCCAGCAGCTTGGAAGGGGTCAACACTGAAGCTTTCTTT,CASSLEGVNTEAFF,TRBJ1-1,.,.,TRBV5-1
TGTGCCAGCAGCCCGTCCTCGACAGGCTCAGCTAACTATGGCTACACCTTC,CASSPSSTGSANYGYTF,TRBJ1-2,.,.,TRBV27
TGCAGCGCCATAGCGGAGCGTAATGAGCAGTTCTTC,CSAIAERNEQFF,TRBJ2-1,.,.,TRBV29-1
TGTGCCATCAGTGAGCTAGCGGGATCATCCGGGGAGCTGTTTTTT,CAISELAGSSGELFF,TRBJ2-2,.,TRBD2,TRBV10-3